The source of this T cell receptor beta chain is a study of blood T cell repertoires in COVID-19. Study overall: There were acute and convalescent COVID-19 samples, and they came from the United States, Italy and Spain. The analysed material was cDNA or gDNA that came from T cells, B-cell-depleted T cells, or PBMCs.

Profiled with immunoSEQ multiplex PCR; TCRdb holds only in-frame clones, not every one. The sample lists under 75,000 clones; more than 65% were seen once. The CDR3 has 15 amino acids. Per germline, CDR1 SGHRS and CDR2 YFSETQ. V gave up 2 bases and J gave up 0 bases, with 10 bases separating them. The origin of this receptor is a woman in her 70s with acute or convalescent COVID-19. The sample taken for sequencing was peripheral blood. This chain uses TRBV5-1 with TRBJ2-3; D uncertain. The CDR3, as DNA: TGCGCCAGCAGCTTAAGCCGCATTAGCACAGATACGCAGTATTTT. Protein product: CASSLSRISTDTQYF.